The rows below give T cell receptor beta chains drawn from one sample of a study of shared clonotypes between healthy human individuals. The assay was immunoSEQ multiplex PCR, and TCRdb's table has in-frame clones only and misses some. The sample consists of about 2.3 million clones, 85% to 95% of them appearing once. Sequenced input: naive CD4+ T cells from PBMCs. The receptors derive from a man between 18 and 29 years old in good health. Some clones in this sample may be carry-over from other donors' samples. Each CDR3 is given with its conserved first and last residue. A D gene is named only where the DNA matches it firmly. Size values are once, few and many counts, or a class for expanded clones, and some rows have none.

v_call: TRBV7-9
d_call: .
j_call: TRBJ2-1
clone_size: .
cdr3_aa: CASSSIGGRQWNEQFF
cdr3_nt: TGTGCCAGCAGCTCCATCGGGGGCAGGCAGTGGAATGAGCAGTTCTTC

v_call: TRBV6-1
d_call: .
j_call: TRBJ2-5
clone_size: .
cdr3_aa: CASSEGQGWETQYF
cdr3_nt: TGTGCCAGCAGTGAAGGGCAGGGATGGGAGACCCAGTACTTC

v_call: TRBV7-2
d_call: TRBD1
j_call: TRBJ1-1
clone_size: .
cdr3_aa: CASSPRTGGQFEAFF
cdr3_nt: TGTGCCAGCAGCCCCCGGACAGGGGGGCAATTTGAAGCTTTCTTT

v_call: TRBV7-9
d_call: .
j_call: TRBJ2-1
clone_size: .
cdr3_aa: CASTLAQGRSYNEQFF
cdr3_nt: TGTGCCAGCACCTTGGCCCAGGGGAGATCCTACAATGAGCAGTTCTTC

v_call: TRBV6-4
d_call: .
j_call: TRBJ1-2
clone_size: .
cdr3_aa: CASTDGIGGYTF
cdr3_nt: TGTGCCAGCACTGACGGAATCGGCGGCTACACCTTC

v_call: TRBV5-1
d_call: .
j_call: TRBJ2-7
clone_size: .
cdr3_aa: CASRVGGDVYEQYF
cdr3_nt: TGCGCCAGCAGGGTCGGGGGAGACGTCTACGAGCAGTACTTC

v_call: TRBV29-1
d_call: .
j_call: TRBJ2-7
clone_size: .
cdr3_aa: CSAADSTYEQYF
cdr3_nt: TGCAGCGCTGCGGACAGCACCTACGAGCAGTACTTC

v_call: TRBV9
d_call: .
j_call: TRBJ2-5
clone_size: .
cdr3_aa: CASSGGDSIPQETQYF
cdr3_nt: TGTGCCAGCAGCGGGGGGGATAGCATTCCGCAAGAGACCCAGTACTTC

v_call: TRBV5-4
d_call: TRBD2
j_call: TRBJ2-7
clone_size: .
cdr3_aa: CASSLGLAGVNEQYF
cdr3_nt: TGTGCCAGCAGCTTGGGTCTAGCGGGAGTCAACGAGCAGTACTTC

v_call: TRBV7-9
d_call: .
j_call: TRBJ2-1
clone_size: .
cdr3_aa: CASSVPGEQFF
cdr3_nt: TGTGCCAGCAGCGTCCCAGGTGAGCAGTTCTTC

v_call: TRBV6-1
d_call: TRBD1
j_call: TRBJ1-2
clone_size: .
cdr3_aa: CASSGGTGGFYGYTF
cdr3_nt: TGTGCCAGCAGTGGAGGAACAGGGGGCTTCTATGGCTACACCTTC

v_call: TRBV15
d_call: .
j_call: TRBJ2-4
clone_size: .
cdr3_aa: CATSRDGVAEAKNIQYF
cdr3_nt: TGTGCCACCAGCAGAGATGGGGTAGCGGAAGCCAAAAACATTCAGTACTTC

v_call: TRBV7-3
d_call: TRBD1
j_call: TRBJ1-1
clone_size: .
cdr3_aa: CASSISGQGGTEAFF
cdr3_nt: TGTGCCAGCAGCATCTCCGGACAGGGAGGAACTGAAGCTTTCTTT

v_call: TRBV11-2
d_call: TRBD1
j_call: TRBJ2-7
clone_size: .
cdr3_aa: CASSWMGTAYEQYF
cdr3_nt: TGTGCCAGCAGCTGGATGGGGACAGCCTACGAGCAGTACTTC

v_call: TRBV18
d_call: .
j_call: TRBJ1-4
clone_size: once
cdr3_aa: CASSPARSNEKLFF
cdr3_nt: TGTGCCAGCTCACCAGCACGTTCTAATGAAAAACTGTTTTTT

v_call: TRBV5-6
d_call: .
j_call: TRBJ1-2
clone_size: .
cdr3_aa: CASTLGRFYGYTF
cdr3_nt: TGTGCCAGCACCCTGGGCCGCTTCTATGGCTACACCTTC

v_call: TRBV6-1
d_call: .
j_call: TRBJ2-3
clone_size: .
cdr3_aa: CASLRNQGADTQYF
cdr3_nt: TGTGCCAGCCTGCGAAACCAGGGAGCAGATACGCAGTATTTT

v_call: TRBV27
d_call: TRBD2
j_call: TRBJ2-7
clone_size: .
cdr3_aa: CASSPTSGSWSYEQYF
cdr3_nt: TGTGCCAGCAGCCCCACTAGCGGGAGTTGGTCCTACGAGCAGTACTTC

v_call: TRBV9
d_call: TRBD2
j_call: TRBJ2-2
clone_size: .
cdr3_aa: CAPVQSSGGNTGELFF
cdr3_nt: TGTGCCCCTGTCCAATCTAGCGGGGGGAACACCGGGGAGCTGTTTTTT

v_call: TRBV6-1
d_call: .
j_call: TRBJ2-5
clone_size: .
cdr3_aa: CASGEGGQETQYF
cdr3_nt: TGTGCCAGCGGAGAGGGGGGCCAAGAGACCCAGTACTTC

v_call: TRBV30
d_call: TRBD2
j_call: TRBJ2-6
clone_size: .
cdr3_aa: CAWTPLLAGQSPGANVLTF
cdr3_nt: TGTGCCTGGACCCCGCTACTAGCGGGCCAAAGCCCTGGGGCCAACGTCCTGACTTTC

v_call: TRBV27
d_call: .
j_call: TRBJ1-2
clone_size: .
cdr3_aa: CASRDTLPGARGYTF
cdr3_nt: TGTGCCAGCAGGGATACACTACCAGGGGCGAGGGGCTACACCTTC

v_call: TRBV4-1
d_call: TRBD1
j_call: TRBJ2-3
clone_size: .
cdr3_aa: CASSRTGPTDTQYF
cdr3_nt: TGCGCCAGCAGCCGGACAGGGCCGACAGATACGCAGTATTTT

v_call: TRBV6-4
d_call: .
j_call: TRBJ2-1
clone_size: .
cdr3_aa: CASSVPGLRDNEQFF
cdr3_nt: TGTGCCAGCAGTGTCCCGGGACTGAGAGACAATGAGCAGTTCTTC

v_call: TRBV10-3
d_call: .
j_call: TRBJ1-1
clone_size: .
cdr3_aa: CAIKRNPDGTEAFF
cdr3_nt: TGTGCCATAAAACGGAATCCCGATGGCACTGAAGCTTTCTTT

v_call: TRBV30
d_call: .
j_call: TRBJ2-7
clone_size: .
cdr3_aa: CAWSVLVGAGEQYF
cdr3_nt: TGTGCCTGGAGTGTACTTGTTGGGGCGGGTGAGCAGTACTTC

v_call: TRBV7-6
d_call: .
j_call: TRBJ1-2
clone_size: .
cdr3_aa: CASSSSRVGYGYTF
cdr3_nt: TGTGCCAGCAGCTCGTCCCGGGTCGGCTATGGCTACACCTTC

v_call: TRBV2
d_call: TRBD2
j_call: TRBJ2-1
clone_size: .
cdr3_aa: CASSTSGSYNEQFF
cdr3_nt: TGTGCCAGCAGCACTAGCGGGAGTTACAATGAGCAGTTCTTC

v_call: TRBV2
d_call: TRBD2
j_call: TRBJ2-3
clone_size: once
cdr3_aa: CASSWEGINTQYF
cdr3_nt: TGTGCCAGCAGTTGGGAGGGAATAAATACGCAGTATTTT

v_call: TRBV28
d_call: .
j_call: TRBJ2-5
clone_size: .
cdr3_aa: CASSPPGRILQETQYF
cdr3_nt: TGTGCCAGCAGTCCGCCAGGACGGATTTTACAAGAGACCCAGTACTTC

v_call: TRBV5-1
d_call: TRBD1
j_call: TRBJ2-6
clone_size: .
cdr3_aa: CASSKGQVAFSGANVLTF
cdr3_nt: TGCGCCAGCAGCAAGGGACAGGTCGCCTTCTCTGGGGCCAACGTCCTGACTTTC

v_call: TRBV5-1
d_call: .
j_call: TRBJ2-2
clone_size: .
cdr3_aa: CASSQTERAGELFF
cdr3_nt: TGCGCCAGCAGCCAGACAGAAAGGGCCGGGGAGCTGTTTTTT

v_call: TRBV2
d_call: TRBD2
j_call: TRBJ2-1
clone_size: few
cdr3_aa: CASSTGTSGMDEQFF
cdr3_nt: TGTGCCAGCAGTACCGGGACTAGCGGGATGGATGAGCAGTTCTTC

v_call: TRBV5-4
d_call: .
j_call: TRBJ2-3
clone_size: .
cdr3_aa: CASSLSADTQYF
cdr3_nt: TGTGCCAGCAGCTTAAGTGCAGATACGCAGTATTTT

v_call: TRBV28
d_call: .
j_call: TRBJ1-3
clone_size: once
cdr3_aa: CASSQGSGNTIYF
cdr3_nt: TGTGCCAGCAGCCAGGGATCTGGAAACACCATATATTTT

v_call: TRBV19
d_call: .
j_call: TRBJ2-6
clone_size: .
cdr3_aa: CASRLGGVSPGANVLTF
cdr3_nt: TGTGCCAGTAGGTTGGGGGGCGTATCTCCTGGGGCCAACGTCCTGACTTTC

v_call: TRBV5-1
d_call: .
j_call: TRBJ2-7
clone_size: .
cdr3_aa: CASSLLGLEQYF
cdr3_nt: TGCGCCAGCAGCCTCCTAGGGTTGGAGCAGTACTTC

v_call: TRBV7-2
d_call: TRBD2
j_call: TRBJ2-5
clone_size: .
cdr3_aa: CASSSFPLAGLETQYF
cdr3_nt: TGTGCCAGCAGCTCGTTCCCACTAGCGGGATTGGAGACCCAGTACTTC

v_call: TRBV18
d_call: .
j_call: TRBJ1-3
clone_size: .
cdr3_aa: CASSSGTNSGNTIYF
cdr3_nt: TGTGCCAGCTCGTCCGGGACAAACTCTGGAAACACCATATATTTT